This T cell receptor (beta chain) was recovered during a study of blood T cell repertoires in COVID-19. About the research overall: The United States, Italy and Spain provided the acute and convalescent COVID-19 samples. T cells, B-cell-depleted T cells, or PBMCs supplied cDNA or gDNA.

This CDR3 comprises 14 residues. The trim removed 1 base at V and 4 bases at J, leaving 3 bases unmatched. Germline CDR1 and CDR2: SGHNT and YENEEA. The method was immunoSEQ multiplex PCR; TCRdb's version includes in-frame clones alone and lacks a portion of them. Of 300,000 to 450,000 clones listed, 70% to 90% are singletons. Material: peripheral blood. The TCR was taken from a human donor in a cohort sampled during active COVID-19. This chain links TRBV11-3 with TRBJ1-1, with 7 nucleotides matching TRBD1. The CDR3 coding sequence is TGTGCCAGCAGCTTAGGCACAGGGGTCACTGAAGCTTTCTTT. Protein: CASSLGTGVTEAFF.